This passage covers 17 T cell receptor beta chains from one sample sequenced in a study of long-term antiretroviral therapy in people with HIV. Assay version v3.0 of immunoSEQ was used, and it was run at survey level. Only in-frame clones appear in the TCRdb table, and some are missing; sequencing was by immunoSEQ multiplex PCR. The sample lists 25,000 to 30,000 clones; 85% to 95% were seen once. Specimen: unsorted PBMCs, collected around 6.3 years after starting antiretroviral therapy. Receptors originate from a woman in her thirties or forties with HIV.

The chain links TRBV5-6 to TRBJ2-5, with 13 bases lining up with TRBD2. The CDR3 is made up of 16 amino acids. V trimming: 0 bases; J trimming: 5 bases; junction bases outside the gene matches: 4. Germline V CDR1 and CDR2: SGHDT, YYEEEE. This CDR3 is CASSLGLAGGGETQYF. CDR3 in DNA: TGTGCCAGCAGCTTGGGACTAGCGGGGGGTGGTGAGACCCAGTACTTC.

V gene TRBV5-1 combines with J gene TRBJ1-2; the D gene is possibly TRBD1 (5 bases). Germline V gene sequence: CDR1 SGHRS, CDR2 YFSETQ. Between the trimmed V and J ends, which lost 4 bases and 1 base, there was a span of 14 bases. This CDR3 is built from 15 residues. The CDR3 DNA reads as TGCGCCAGCAGCGCGCAGGGATCGGGTAACTATGGCTACACCTTC. Protein: CASSAQGSGNYGYTF.

V and J are TRBV5-6 and TRBJ1-1, with D unresolved. The CDR3 contains 15 residues. V lost 3 bases and J lost 1, with 13 bases in between. Germline-derived CDR1 and CDR2 are SGHDT and YYEEEE. CDR3 sequence (DNA): TGTGCCAGCAGCTCGGGAAGTTTCACGAACACTGAAGCTTTCTTT. It codes for CASSSGSFTNTEAFF.

The J gene is TRBJ2-5, the V gene TRBV7-2; the D is unclear. CDR3 length: 14 residues. From germline, CDR1 is SGHTA and CDR2 FQGNSA. V shed 4 bases and J shed 0 bases, with 9 bases lying between them. In DNA form, the CDR3 reads TGTGCCAGCAGCTCCTTTTCGTACCAAGAGACCCAGTACTTC. As protein: CASSSFSYQETQYF. Full variable domain (remainder filled in from reference TRBV7-2 and TRBJ2-5): GAGVSQSPSNKVTEKGKDVELRCDPISGHTALYWYRQSLGQGLEFLIYFQGNSAPDKSGLPSDRFSAERTGGSVSTLTIQRTQQEDSAVYLCASSSFSYQETQYFGPGTRLLVL.

The chain combines TRBV5-1 with TRBJ2-1, with D tentatively TRBD1 (5 bases). CDR1 and CDR2 from the germline V gene are SGHRS and YFSETQ. The CDR3 contains 15 residues. V was shortened by 5 bases and J by 3 bases, with 15 bases between the two germline ends. The CDR3 coding sequence is TGCGCCAGCAGTTCAAGGGGAACTAACTACAATGAGCAGTTCTTC. Protein product: CASSSRGTNYNEQFF. Full variable domain (missing parts from reference TRBV5-1 and TRBJ2-1): KAGVTQTPRYLIKTRGQQVTLSCSPISGHRSVSWYQQTPGQGLQFLFEYFSETQRNKGNFPGRFSGRQFSNSRSEMNVSTLELGDSALYLCASSSRGTNYNEQFFGPGTRLTVL.

V is TRBV30 and J is TRBJ1-3; 7 bases agree with TRBD1. V trimming: 2 bases; J trimming: 4 bases; junction bases outside the gene matches: 5. The CDR3 runs to 14 residues. CDR1 and CDR2 from the germline V gene are GTSNPN and SVGIG (reference sequence). CDR3 loop: CAWSTGDSGNTIYF. The CDR3 region has the DNA TGTGCCTGGAGTACAGGGGATTCCGGAAACACCATATATTTT.

Only one count was recorded for this clone. The J gene is TRBJ1-2, the V gene TRBV19, with a tentative D call TRBD1 (5 bases). This CDR3 is 13 amino acids long. Germline CDR1 is LNHDA and CDR2 is SQIVND (reference sequence). V was pared by 5 bases and J by 2 bases, with 9 bases between. The CDR3 nucleotides are TGTGCCAGTAGTCCTCGGGGGAACTATGGCTACACCTTC. Translating it yields CASSPRGNYGYTF. The full variable domain, with the rest looked up from reference TRBV19 and TRBJ1-2, is DGGITQSPKYLFRKEGQNVTLSCEQNLNHDAMYWYRQDPGQGLRLIYYSQIVNDFQKGDIAEGYSVSREKKESFPLTVTSAQKNPTAFYLCASSPRGNYGYTFGSGTRLTVV.

Here the CDR3 reads CASSLSRGNTEAFF. DNA of the CDR3: TGTGCCAGCAGCTTGAGCCGGGGGAACACTGAAGCTTTCTTT. J is TRBJ1-1 and V is TRBV7-2, with no clear D. Per germline, CDR1 SGHTA and CDR2 FQGNSA. The V gene lost 3 bases and the J gene lost 1 base, with 9 bases spanning the gap. The CDR3 is made up of 14 amino acids.

On this clone itself: Germline is not matched at one junction end, which may reflect a read error. The chain employs TRBV5-8 and TRBJ1-1; D remains ambiguous. CDR1 and CDR2 from the germline V gene are SGHTS and YDEGEE. The CDR3 runs 14 residues. The CDR3 sequence is CANSPRLGNTEAFF. The CDR3 DNA sequence: TGTGCCAACAGCCCTCGTTTAGGGAACACTGAAGCTTTCTTT.

The V and J genes are TRBV30 and TRBJ2-1; D uncertain. The ends were cut back, 0 bases at V and 1 base at J, with 1 base in the middle. CDR1 and CDR2 from the germline V gene are GTSNPN and SVGIG (reference sequence). This CDR3 spans 12 amino acids. CDR3 coding DNA: TGTGCCTGGAGTGTTTCCTACAATGAGCAGTTCTTC. Translated, it gives CAWSVSYNEQFF.

This clone was counted once. Other DNA sequences in this sample translate to the same CDR3. This chain joins TRBV5-1 and TRBJ2-5; 11 bases are shared with TRBD2. J lost 5 bases, V lost 0 bases, and 3 bases had no gene match. Germline V CDR1 and CDR2: SGHRS, YFSETQ. This CDR3 region has 15 residues. CDR3 protein: CASSLGLAGKETQYF. CDR3 nucleotides: TGCGCCAGCAGCTTGGGACTAGCGGGGAAGGAGACCCAGTACTTC.

V is TRBV2 and J is TRBJ2-1; D not resolved. CDR1 is SNHLY, CDR2 FYNNEI, per germline. V was clipped by 7 bases and J by 8 bases, with 12 bases between them. This CDR3 has 12 amino acids. Here the CDR3 reads CASKQGWDEQFF. The CDR3 DNA follows: TGTGCCAGCAAGCAAGGGTGGGATGAGCAGTTCTTC.

This chain uses TRBV5-1 with TRBJ2-5; TRBD2 agrees at 9 bases. After removal of 1 base from V and 5 bases from J, the junction contained 12 bases not matched to a gene. This CDR3 is 17 amino acids long. The V gene's germline CDR1 is SGHRS and CDR2 YFSETQ. The chain's CDR3 is CASSLSGGGVFGETQYF. The CDR3 DNA reads as TGCGCCAGCAGCTTGTCTGGCGGGGGGGTATTCGGGGAGACCCAGTACTTC.

The V gene is TRBV28, the J gene TRBJ1-5, with 9 bases identical to TRBD1. V lost 5 bases and J lost 4; bases outside the gene matches: 3. This CDR3 has 14 amino acids. CDR1 and CDR2 (germline): MDHEN, SYDVKM. The CDR3 sequence: CASSPGQGNQPQHF. In DNA form, the CDR3 reads TGTGCCAGCAGTCCCGGACAGGGGAATCAGCCCCAGCATTTT.

The chain employs TRBV5-8 and TRBJ1-2, with TRBD1 as a possible D gene (5 bases). Germline CDR1 and CDR2: SGHTS and YDEGEE. Trimming took off 1 base at V and 7 bases at J, with 11 bases between the two ends. CDR3 size: 13 residues. The CDR3: CASSLYSGGGYTF. DNA for the CDR3: TGTGCCAGCAGCTTGTATTCGGGGGGTGGCTACACCTTC.

J is TRBJ1-2 and V is TRBV6-1; no definite D call. Trimming left V 4 bases short and J 0 bases short, with 12 bases between. CDR1 and CDR2 from the germline V gene are MNHNS and SASEGT. The CDR3 consists of 15 residues. The CDR3, as DNA: TGTGCCAGCAGTGGGGCCGCGGGGACTAACTATGGCTACACCTTC. Translated: CASSGAAGTNYGYTF.

This rearrangement joins TRBV6-1 to TRBJ1-1; D uncertain. CDR1 is MNHNS and CDR2 is SASEGT in the germline V gene. The CDR3 consists of 13 residues. Trimming took off 1 base at V and 8 bases at J, with 11 bases between the two ends. CDR3 sequence: CASSEVKAAEAFF. Here the CDR3 DNA reads TGTGCCAGCAGTGAAGTTAAGGCAGCCGAAGCTTTCTTT.